This passage covers 12 T cell receptor beta chains from one sample sequenced in a study of blood T cell repertoires in COVID-19. TCRdb's table, derived via immunoSEQ multiplex PCR, lists solely in-frame clones and lacks some. The repertoire holds about 350,000 clones, with around nine tenths as singletons. Material for sequencing was PBMCs or T cells enriched from blood (not recorded which). The receptors derive from a woman aged 25-40 years who had been exposed to COVID-19.

V and J are TRBV28 and TRBJ1-2; unclear D gene. The germline V and J ends were trimmed by 8 bases and 8 bases, with 12 bases remaining between them. The germline V gene encodes CDR1 MDHEN and CDR2 SYDVKM. The CDR3 contains 11 residues. The CDR3 loop reads CASGVRGGYTF. CDR3 in DNA: TGTGCCAGCGGCGTACGAGGAGGCTACACCTTC.

The V gene is TRBV18, the J gene TRBJ1-5, with D hard to call. The CDR3 sequence is 13 residues long. CDR1 KGHSH and CDR2 LQKENI come from the germline V gene. The germline V and J ends were trimmed by 3 bases and 4 bases, with 7 bases remaining between them. The CDR3 nucleotides are TGTGCCAGCTCACCCCAAGAGAATCAGCCCCAGCATTTT. Protein: CASSPQENQPQHF.

The chain joins TRBV5-8 to TRBJ2-3; D may be TRBD1 (6 bases). The germline V gene encodes CDR1 SGHTS and CDR2 YDEGEE. This CDR3 has 16 amino acids. V lost 4 bases and J lost 1, with 16 bases in between. The CDR3 coding sequence is TGTGCCAGCAGCCCACCCCAGGGGAGAGGCACAGATACGCAGTATTTT. It translates to CASSPPQGRGTDTQYF.

The CDR3 coding sequence is TGCGCCAGCAGCTCGATAGGGCCGGGACAGGGACATGGCTACACCTTC. Protein product: CASSSIGPGQGHGYTF. This rearrangement joins TRBV5-1 to TRBJ1-2, with TRBD1 matching over 9 bases. CDR1 SGHRS and CDR2 YFSETQ come from the germline V gene. This CDR3 region has 16 residues. V shed 3 bases, J shed 6 bases, and the junction held 12 bases outside the gene matches. The complete variable domain, with remaining parts taken from reference TRBV5-1 and TRBJ1-2, reads KAGVTQTPRYLIKTRGQQVTLSCSPISGHRSVSWYQQTPGQGLQFLFEYFSETQRNKGNFPGRFSGRQFSNSRSEMNVSTLELGDSALYLCASSSIGPGQGHGYTFGSGTRLTVV.

The V call is TRBV6-5, the J call TRBJ2-3, with 8 bases that match TRBD2. CDR1 MNHEY and CDR2 SVGAGI come from the germline V gene. With V trimmed by 5 bases and J by 2 bases, 6 bases remained unmatched. There are 15 residues in the CDR3. CDR3 protein: CASSRTSPNTDTQYF. The CDR3 nucleotides read TGTGCCAGCAGTCGGACTAGCCCGAACACAGATACGCAGTATTTT.

This clone was recorded once. The chain employs TRBV6-5 and TRBJ2-5, with D perhaps TRBD2 (5 bases). The CDR3 covers 13 residues. Germline V gene data show CDR1 as MNHEY and CDR2 as SVGAGI. Here the CDR3 reads CGSRAWYQETQYF. CDR3 sequence (DNA): TGTGGGTCGCGGGCTTGGTACCAAGAGACCCAGTACTTC.

This sequence joins TRBV3-1 (or the pseudogene TRBV3-2) and TRBJ1-6; TRBD1 is a possible D gene (6 bases). CDR3 size: 18 residues. Germline V gives CDR1 LGHDT, CDR2 YNNKEL (reference sequence). V lost 4 bases and J lost 8, with 24 bases in between. This CDR3 is CASSLRGGFQSFDSPLHF. The CDR3 nucleotides are TGTGCCAGCAGCCTGAGGGGGGGGTTTCAATCCTTTGATTCACCCCTCCACTTT.

The gene calls are TRBV19 and TRBJ1-1; 7 bases agree with TRBD1. V was clipped by 7 bases and J by 0 bases; unmatched bases: 5. Germline CDR1 reads LNHDA; CDR2 reads SQIVND (reference sequence). The CDR3 sequence is 14 residues long. The DNA of the CDR3 is TGTGCCAGTACTCTTGGGACAGTGAACACTGAAGCTTTCTTT. Its translation: CASTLGTVNTEAFF.

In this sample, this clone turned up once. The chain is built from TRBV5-6 and TRBJ1-6, with 9 bases aligning to TRBD1. The junction had 4 bases not matched to a gene; V was cut back by 4 bases and J by 8 bases. CDR3 size: 14 residues. Germline V gene lookup returns CDR1 SGHDT and CDR2 YYEEEE. The CDR3 DNA follows: TGTGCCAGCAGCGGGACAGGGAGAGATTCACCCCTCCACTTT. As protein: CASSGTGRDSPLHF.

The genes are TRBV4-2 and TRBJ1-5; 8 positions agree with TRBD1. J lost 2 bases, V lost 0 bases, and 6 bases had no gene match. The germline gives CDR1 LGHNA, CDR2 YNFKEQ. This CDR3 has 17 amino acids. CDR3 residues: CASSQELGQAGNQPQHF. In DNA form, the CDR3 reads TGTGCCAGCAGCCAAGAGTTGGGACAGGCGGGCAATCAGCCCCAGCATTTT.

The rearrangement joins TRBV5-1 to TRBJ2-3; no clear D. The CDR3 consists of 14 residues. V was shortened by 0 bases and J by 1 base, with 6 bases between the two germline ends. Germline assignment: CDR1 SGHRS and CDR2 YFSETQ. The CDR3 sequence is CASSLGRGTDTQYF. The CDR3 DNA reads TGCGCCAGCAGCTTGGGACGGGGCACAGATACGCAGTATTTT.

This clone was seen once. V is TRBV29-1 and J is TRBJ1-1; D not certain. Germline V gene data show CDR1 as SQVTM and CDR2 as ANQGSEA. The CDR3 spans 12 residues. Trimming removed 4 bases at V and 0 bases at J, with 6 bases between. In DNA, the CDR3 is TGCAGCGTTGTAAGCTTGAACACTGAAGCTTTCTTT. Its protein product is CSVVSLNTEAFF.